Listed below are T cell receptor beta chains from one sample, sequenced in a study of radiotherapy plus CTLA-4 blockade in lung cancer. This table comes from immunoSEQ multiplex PCR, and its TCRdb copy is limited to in-frame clones, with some not included. The sample lists about 110,000 clones; over 65% were seen once. The sample in question was peripheral blood, obtained from a patient treated with radiotherapy plus ipilimumab. The receptors come from a human donor with non-small cell lung cancer that progressed on radiotherapy plus ipilimumab. Some clones in this sample may be carry-over from other donors' samples. CDR3s include the opening cysteine and the closing phenylalanine or tryptophan. The D gene is left open where the match is weak. Not every row has a clone size; where given, it reads once, few, many or a size class.

size	V	J	length	D	CDR3	DNA
NA	TRBV11-2	TRBJ1-2	15	NA	CASSLGLGANYGYTF	TGTGCCAGCAGCTTAGGGCTGGGAGCTAACTATGGCTACACCTTC
NA	TRBV4-1	TRBJ1-5	16	NA	CASSQSTGIQTSPQHF	TGCGCCAGCAGCCAATCCACAGGGATACAGACCAGCCCCCAGCATTTT
NA	TRBV9	TRBJ1-1	15	NA	CAGSSRGGRNTEAFF	TGTGCCGGCAGCTCCCGGGGAGGGAGGAACACTGAAGCTTTCTTT
NA	TRBV6-5	TRBJ2-7	12	TRBD1	CASSPYRGEQYF	TGTGCCAGCAGTCCATACAGGGGCGAGCAGTACTTC
NA	TRBV6-1	TRBJ1-6	11	NA	CASSPTWTLHF	TGTGCCAGCAGTCCTACTTGGACCCTCCACTTT
NA	TRBV10-3	TRBJ1-2	14	NA	CAISELWASYGYTF	TGTGCCATCAGTGAGTTGTGGGCCTCATATGGCTACACCTTC
NA	TRBV5-1	TRBJ1-3	15	NA	CASSSTPFSGNTIYF	TGCGCCAGCAGCTCGACACCGTTCTCTGGAAACACCATATATTTT
NA	TRBV7-2	TRBJ2-7	14	TRBD2	CASSLSSGAYEQYF	TGTGCCAGCAGCTTATCGAGCGGGGCCTACGAGCAGTACTTC
few	TRBV18	TRBJ1-2	15	NA	CASSRGGTQGYGYTF	TGTGCCAGCTCACGAGGAGGAACTCAGGGGTATGGCTACACCTTC
NA	TRBV5-1	TRBJ1-4	15	NA	CASSLTGPPNEKLFF	TGCGCCAGCAGCTTGACTGGGCCCCCCAATGAAAAACTGTTTTTT
NA	TRBV7-2	TRBJ1-1	17	NA	CASSLLGVFQGNTEAFF	TGTGCCAGCAGCTTACTCGGCGTCTTTCAGGGGAACACTGAAGCTTTCTTT
NA	TRBV5-4	TRBJ1-6	14	NA	CASSLFGGYSPLHF	TGTGCCAGCAGCTTGTTTGGAGGGTATTCACCCCTCCACTTT
NA	TRBV2	TRBJ2-5	10	NA	CASSGGTQYF	TGTGCCAGCAGTGGCGGGACCCAGTACTTC
NA	TRBV4-3	TRBJ2-7	14	TRBD1	CASSQRTGPYEQYF	TGCGCCAGCAGCCAAAGGACAGGACCCTACGAGCAGTACTTC
NA	TRBV5-1	TRBJ1-5	16	NA	CASSPTWGVSNQPQHF	TGCGCCAGCAGCCCGACCTGGGGGGTAAGCAATCAGCCCCAGCATTTT
NA	TRBV18	TRBJ1-6	14	TRBD1	CASSRDREYSPLHF	TGTGCCAGCTCACGCGACAGGGAATATTCACCCCTCCACTTT
NA	TRBV7-8	TRBJ1-3	19	TRBD1	CASSFGTGKVSDSGNTIYF	TGTGCCAGCAGCTTTGGGACAGGGAAGGTTTCTGATTCTGGAAACACCATATATTTT
NA	TRBV29-1	TRBJ1-3	13	NA	CSVELSSGNTIYF	TGCAGCGTTGAACTGAGCTCTGGAAACACCATATATTTT
NA	TRBV29-1	TRBJ2-5	14	TRBD1	CSVDPGQKQETQYF	TGCAGCGTTGATCCGGGACAGAAACAAGAGACCCAGTACTTC
NA	TRBV4-3	TRBJ1-6	13	NA	CASSQDGRAPLHF	TGCGCCAGCAGCCAAGACGGGCGGGCACCCCTCCACTTT
NA	TRBV7-9	TRBJ2-7	14	NA	CASSPGVLLHEQYF	TGTGCCAGCAGCCCTGGGGTGCTCCTCCACGAGCAGTACTTC
few	TRBV5-4	TRBJ1-6	14	TRBD1	CASSLGTENSPLHF	TGTGCCAGCAGCCTCGGGACAGAAAATTCACCCCTCCACTTT